This T cell receptor beta chain came from a study of cytomegalovirus exposure and HLA in healthy donors. This CDR3 is 14 amino acids long. V shed 7 bases and J 4 bases; nucleotides not matched to a gene: 10. CDR1 MNHEY and CDR2 SMNVEV come from the germline V gene (reference sequence). In the PCR, 60 Vbeta and 13 Jbeta primers were used. This table comes from immunoSEQ multiplex PCR, and its TCRdb copy is limited to in-frame clones, with some not included. This sample has some 140,000 clones, with around 77% found just once. The receptor was derived from a young man in good health and CMV-seronegative. V and J are TRBV27 and TRBJ2-7; TRBD2 matches at 7 bases. The sequencing input was PBMCs. In DNA, the CDR3 is TGTGCCAGCAAAGCGGCGGGAGCAGTTTACGAGCAGTACTTC. Amino acids: CASKAAGAVYEQYF.